This T cell receptor beta chain was sequenced in a study of CD8 T cells in Susac syndrome. In the case of this clonotype: Its antigen is unknown.

High-throughput TCR beta sequencing covered peripheral CD8+ and CD4+ T cells. cDNA came from approximately 0.5 to 1 ug RNA primed by random hexamers. Multiplex PCR with immunoSEQ amplified the TCR beta CDR3 across 54 Vbeta and 13 Jbeta. MiXCR was run by TCRdb on the immunoSEQ multiplex PCR reads, yielding one entry per CDR3 protein. The sample carries roughly 190,000 distinct CDR3 sequences, about 95% recorded once. Study-wide results and caveats: The authors acknowledged that the study's TCR sequencing and HLA analysis involved relatively few individuals.

CDR3 size: 17 residues. V was shortened by 6 bases and J by 5 bases, with 23 bases between the two germline ends. Germline CDR1 SGHAT, CDR2 FQDESV (reference sequence). Input material: CD4+ T cells from PBMCs. This clonotype was obtained from a human donor in good health. J is TRBJ2-1 and V is TRBV11-1; D might be TRBD2 (6 bases). The CDR3 sequence is CASSPGFGDWTDNEQFF. CDR3 sequence (DNA): TGTGCCAGCAGTCCGGGCTTCGGGGACTGGACTGACAATGAGCAGTTCTTC.